This note documents a single T cell receptor (beta chain) sequence. The data were obtained in a study of blood T cell repertoires in COVID-19. In the original processing: Amplification of reference gene primers provided the estimated nucleated cell counts. Profiled with immunoSEQ multiplex PCR; TCRdb holds only in-frame clones, not every one. The V and J calls and clone size come from that table; D and trimming were worked out from the DNA. In the table there are 390,000 or so clones, 70% to 90% of which are singletons. V was cut by 0 bases and J by 4 bases, with 19 bases left in between. This CDR3 is 18 amino acids long. From germline, CDR1 is LGHNA and CDR2 YNFKEQ.

The rearrangement joins TRBV4-2 to TRBJ1-3, with D possibly TRBD1 on 6 matching bases. The sequence was collected from a woman under 40 with active or convalescent COVID-19. Sequencing used peripheral blood. CDR3 DNA: TGTGCCAGCAGCCAAGAATTAACAGGGATTTCGGTGGGAAACACCATATATTTT. Translating gives CASSQELTGISVGNTIYF.